The 14 T cell receptor beta chains given below trace back to one sample, sequenced in a study of shared clonotypes between healthy human individuals. TCRdb keeps only in-frame clones here, not all; method: immunoSEQ multiplex PCR. The profile shows millions of clones, around nine tenths of them singletons. Sequenced: naive CD4+ T cells sorted from blood. Regarding subset: CD45RA+ positively selected. These TCRs come from a man younger than 35 in good health.

The V and J genes are TRBV15 and TRBJ1-3, with a weak D call TRBD1 (5 bases). V was clipped by 0 bases and J by 6 bases, with 9 bases between them. This CDR3 is 14 amino acids long. Germline CDR1 LNHNV, CDR2 YYDKDF (reference sequence). This CDR3 is CATSRDRRENTIYF. The CDR3 DNA follows: TGTGCCACCAGCAGAGATCGCAGGGAAAACACCATATATTTT.

This chain uses TRBV10-3 with TRBJ2-7; perhaps TRBD1 as D (5 bases). The germline V gene has CDR1 ENHRY and CDR2 SYGVKD. The length of the CDR3 is 14 residues. V lost 3 bases and J 6 bases, leaving 15 bases between the germline ends. CDR3 in amino acids: CAISEWQGQAEQYF. CDR3 in DNA: TGTGCCATCAGTGAATGGCAGGGTCAAGCCGAGCAGTACTTC.

In its sample, this clone was seen once. The V and J genes are TRBV9 and TRBJ2-5; TRBD1 aligns across 9 bases. This CDR3 is built from 15 residues. The V segment lost 4 bases and the J segment 7 bases; nucleotides outside the gene matches: 11. Looked up from germline, CDR1 is SGDLS and CDR2 is YYNGEE. This CDR3 is CASSPVLGQGSTQYF. The CDR3 bases are TGTGCCAGCAGCCCAGTTCTTGGACAGGGGTCGACCCAGTACTTC. The full variable domain, with the rest looked up from reference TRBV9 and TRBJ2-5, is DSGVTQTPKHLITATGQRVTLRCSPRSGDLSVYWYQQSLDQGLQFLIQYYNGEERAKGNILERFSAQQFPDLHSELNLSSLELGDSALYFCASSPVLGQGSTQYFGPGTRLLVL.

This chain connects TRBV30 to TRBJ2-3, with 13 bases matching TRBD2. J lost 5 bases, V lost 5 bases, and 4 bases had no gene match. The CDR3 covers 14 residues. Germline V gives CDR1 GTSNPN, CDR2 SVGIG (reference sequence). The CDR3 is CAWGLAGVRDTQYF. The CDR3 DNA sequence: TGTGCCTGGGGACTAGCGGGGGTCAGAGATACGCAGTATTTT.

This chain connects TRBV6-1 to TRBJ1-2; D is perhaps TRBD1 (5 bases). The V end lost 5 bases, the J end lost 2 bases, and 12 bases lay between the germline ends. The CDR3 spans 14 residues. Germline V lookup: CDR1 MNHNS, CDR2 SASEGT. The CDR3 region is CASSKQDQNYGYTF. In DNA, the CDR3 is TGTGCCAGCAGTAAACAGGATCAGAACTATGGCTACACCTTC.

The chain couples TRBV28 to TRBJ2-2; D may be TRBD1 or TRBD2 (5 bases each). The V and J ends lost 7 bases and 3 bases respectively, with 15 bases between them. Germline values: CDR1 MDHEN, CDR2 SYDVKM. This CDR3 is built from 15 residues. As DNA, the CDR3 is TGTGCCAGCACCTCAGGGAAGGGAGACACCGGGGAGCTGTTTTTT. This codes for CASTSGKGDTGELFF.

The rearrangement links TRBV5-1 to TRBJ1-1; possibly TRBD1 for D (5 bases). The V and J ends lost 0 bases and 7 bases respectively, with 19 bases between them. The CDR3 is made up of 16 amino acids. CDR1 is SGHRS and CDR2 is YFSETQ in the germline V gene. As DNA, the CDR3 is TGCGCCAGCAGCTTGGCCGGAGCGGGTCCGGGGGGTGAAGCTTTCTTT. It codes for CASSLAGAGPGGEAFF.

The chain is built from TRBV19 and TRBJ1-1; 10 bases map to TRBD1. The CDR3 sequence is 14 residues long. V was clipped by 6 bases and J by 7 bases; unmatched bases: 8. CDR1 is LNHDA and CDR2 is SQIVND in the germline V gene (reference sequence). The CDR3 DNA sequence: TGTGCCAGTAGCCATGGACAGGGGGAAGTTGAAGCTTTCTTT. Its protein product is CASSHGQGEVEAFF.

The chain uses TRBV28 and TRBJ2-7; maybe TRBD2 (5 bases). The germline V gene encodes CDR1 MDHEN and CDR2 SYDVKM. Trimming removed 5 bases at V and 7 bases at J, with 18 bases between. The CDR3 totals 14 residues. The CDR3 sequence is CASSPWTLPGEQYF. In nucleotides, the CDR3 is TGTGCCAGCAGTCCCTGGACCCTACCGGGGGAGCAGTACTTC. Variable domain in full (rest from reference TRBV28 and TRBJ2-7): DVKVTQSSRYLVKRTGEKVFLECVQDMDHENMFWYRQDPGLGLRLIYFSYDVKMKEKGDIPEGYSVSREKKERFSLILESASTNQTSMYLCASSPWTLPGEQYFGPGTRLTVT.

This clone was seen just once. V and J are TRBV9 and TRBJ2-1; the match to TRBD2 covers 8 bases. In germline, CDR1 is SGDLS, CDR2 YYNGEE. V lost 1 base to trimming and J lost 9 bases; unmatched junction nucleotides: 6. This CDR3 region has 14 residues. Here the CDR3 reads CASSVTSGLLEQFF. The DNA of the CDR3 is TGTGCCAGCAGCGTAACTAGCGGTTTACTTGAGCAGTTCTTC.

V gene TRBV29-1 combines with J gene TRBJ1-2, with 9 bases matching TRBD1. Germline V gene data show CDR1 as SQVTM and CDR2 as ANQGSEA. The CDR3 length is 14 residues. Trimming took 5 bases from V and 1 from J; bases not matched to a gene: 5. The CDR3 protein is CSVLGQGSNYGYTF. CDR3 in DNA: TGCAGCGTTTTAGGACAGGGGAGTAACTATGGCTACACCTTC.

This clone was observed once. The sample carries other DNA sequences with the same CDR3. The chain carries TRBV29-1 and TRBJ1-2, with unresolved D. Trimming took off 4 bases at V and 4 bases at J, with 7 bases between the two ends. This CDR3 has 11 amino acids. Germline V gene lookup returns CDR1 SQVTM and CDR2 ANQGSEA. The CDR3 protein is CSVGGSYGYTF. The CDR3 DNA sequence: TGCAGCGTTGGAGGTTCCTATGGCTACACCTTC.

The chain joins TRBV10-2 to TRBJ2-2; D ambiguous. Germline lookup yields CDR1 WSHSY and CDR2 SAAADI. This CDR3 is 13 amino acids long. V lost 0 bases, J lost 7 bases, and 6 bases lay in between. This CDR3 reads CASSESGVGELFF. The CDR3 region has the DNA TGCGCCAGCAGTGAGTCTGGGGTCGGGGAGCTGTTTTTT.

J is TRBJ1-6 and V is TRBV7-8; 8 positions match TRBD1. Germline trimming cut 3 bases from V and 0 bases from J; bases unmatched to any gene: 10. Germline-derived CDR1 and CDR2 are SGHVS and FQNEAQ. This CDR3 comprises 19 residues. The DNA for the CDR3 is TGTGCCAGCAGCTTGCGCAAGATGACAGGGGACTCCTATAATTCACCCCTCCACTTT. It codes for CASSLRKMTGDSYNSPLHF.